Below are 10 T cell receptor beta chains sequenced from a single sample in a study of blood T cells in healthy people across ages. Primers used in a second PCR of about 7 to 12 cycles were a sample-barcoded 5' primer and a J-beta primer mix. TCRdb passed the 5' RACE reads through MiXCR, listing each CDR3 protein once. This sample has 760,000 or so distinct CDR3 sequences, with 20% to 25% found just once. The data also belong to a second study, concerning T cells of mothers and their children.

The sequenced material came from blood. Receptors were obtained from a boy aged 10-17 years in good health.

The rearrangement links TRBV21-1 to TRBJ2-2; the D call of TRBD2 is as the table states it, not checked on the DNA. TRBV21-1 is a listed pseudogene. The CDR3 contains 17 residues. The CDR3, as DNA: TGTGCCAGCAGTCGACTAGCGGGAGGAGGGAACACCGGGGAGCTGTTTTTT. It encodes CASSRLAGGGNTGELFF.

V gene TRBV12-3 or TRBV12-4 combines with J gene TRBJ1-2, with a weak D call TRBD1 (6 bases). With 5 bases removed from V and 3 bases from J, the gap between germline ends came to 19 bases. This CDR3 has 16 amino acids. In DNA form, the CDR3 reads TGTGCCAGCAGTCCGATGGACAGTTCGTCGGACTATGGCTACACCTTC. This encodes CASSPMDSSSDYGYTF.

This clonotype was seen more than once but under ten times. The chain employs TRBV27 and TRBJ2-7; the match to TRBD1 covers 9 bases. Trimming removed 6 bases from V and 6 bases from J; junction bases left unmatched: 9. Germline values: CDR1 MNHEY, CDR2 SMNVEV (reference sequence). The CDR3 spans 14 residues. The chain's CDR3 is CASRTGGLGGEQYF. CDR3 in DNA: TGTGCCAGCAGAACAGGGGGCCTGGGCGGCGAGCAGTACTTC.

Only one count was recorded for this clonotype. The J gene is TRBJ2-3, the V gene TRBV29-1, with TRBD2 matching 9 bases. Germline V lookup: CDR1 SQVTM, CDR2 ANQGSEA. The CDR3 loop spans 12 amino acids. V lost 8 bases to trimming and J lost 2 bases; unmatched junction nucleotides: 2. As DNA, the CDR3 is TGCAGCTTAGCGGGGGACACAGATACGCAGTATTTT. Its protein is CSLAGDTDTQYF.

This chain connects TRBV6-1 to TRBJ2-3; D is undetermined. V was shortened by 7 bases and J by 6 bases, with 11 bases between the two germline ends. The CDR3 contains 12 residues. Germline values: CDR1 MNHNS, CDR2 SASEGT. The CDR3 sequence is CASKSVMDTQYF. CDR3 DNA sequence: TGTGCCAGCAAGTCGGTTATGGATACGCAGTATTTT.

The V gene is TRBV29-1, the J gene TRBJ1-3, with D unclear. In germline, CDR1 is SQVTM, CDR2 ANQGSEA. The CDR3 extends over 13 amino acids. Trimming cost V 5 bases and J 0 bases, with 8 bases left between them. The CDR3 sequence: CSVRVASGNTIYF. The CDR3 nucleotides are TGCAGCGTTCGAGTCGCCTCTGGAAACACCATATATTTT.

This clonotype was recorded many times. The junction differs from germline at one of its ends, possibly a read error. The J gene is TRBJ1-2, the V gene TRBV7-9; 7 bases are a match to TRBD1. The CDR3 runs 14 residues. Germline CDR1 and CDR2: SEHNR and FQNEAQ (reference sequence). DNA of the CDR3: TGTGCCAGCAGTTTAGGACAGGCTAACTATGGCTACACCTTC. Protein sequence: CASSLGQANYGYTF.

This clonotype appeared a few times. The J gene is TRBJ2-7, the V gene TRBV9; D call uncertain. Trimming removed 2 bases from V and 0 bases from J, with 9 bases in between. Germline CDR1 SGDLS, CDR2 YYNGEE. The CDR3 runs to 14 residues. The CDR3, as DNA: TGTGCCAGCAGCGTCTATTCCGACTCCTACGAGCAGTACTTC. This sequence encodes CASSVYSDSYEQYF.

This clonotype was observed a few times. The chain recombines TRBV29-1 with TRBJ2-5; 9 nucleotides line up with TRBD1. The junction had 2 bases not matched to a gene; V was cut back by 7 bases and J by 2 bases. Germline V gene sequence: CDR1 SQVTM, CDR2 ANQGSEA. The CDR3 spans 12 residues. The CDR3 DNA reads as TGCAGCGAAGGGACAGGGCAAGAGACCCAGTACTTC. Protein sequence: CSEGTGQETQYF.

CDR3 sequence reads: CSAPTSGGYEQYF. In DNA form, the CDR3 reads TGCAGTGCCCCGACTAGCGGGGGCTACGAGCAGTACTTC. The gene calls are TRBV20-1 and TRBJ2-1, with 12 nucleotides matching TRBD2. TRBJ2-7 explains the end of the DNA better; the J call may be wrong. The CDR3 is made up of 13 amino acids. CDR1 is DFQATT and CDR2 is SNEGSKA in the germline V gene (reference sequence).